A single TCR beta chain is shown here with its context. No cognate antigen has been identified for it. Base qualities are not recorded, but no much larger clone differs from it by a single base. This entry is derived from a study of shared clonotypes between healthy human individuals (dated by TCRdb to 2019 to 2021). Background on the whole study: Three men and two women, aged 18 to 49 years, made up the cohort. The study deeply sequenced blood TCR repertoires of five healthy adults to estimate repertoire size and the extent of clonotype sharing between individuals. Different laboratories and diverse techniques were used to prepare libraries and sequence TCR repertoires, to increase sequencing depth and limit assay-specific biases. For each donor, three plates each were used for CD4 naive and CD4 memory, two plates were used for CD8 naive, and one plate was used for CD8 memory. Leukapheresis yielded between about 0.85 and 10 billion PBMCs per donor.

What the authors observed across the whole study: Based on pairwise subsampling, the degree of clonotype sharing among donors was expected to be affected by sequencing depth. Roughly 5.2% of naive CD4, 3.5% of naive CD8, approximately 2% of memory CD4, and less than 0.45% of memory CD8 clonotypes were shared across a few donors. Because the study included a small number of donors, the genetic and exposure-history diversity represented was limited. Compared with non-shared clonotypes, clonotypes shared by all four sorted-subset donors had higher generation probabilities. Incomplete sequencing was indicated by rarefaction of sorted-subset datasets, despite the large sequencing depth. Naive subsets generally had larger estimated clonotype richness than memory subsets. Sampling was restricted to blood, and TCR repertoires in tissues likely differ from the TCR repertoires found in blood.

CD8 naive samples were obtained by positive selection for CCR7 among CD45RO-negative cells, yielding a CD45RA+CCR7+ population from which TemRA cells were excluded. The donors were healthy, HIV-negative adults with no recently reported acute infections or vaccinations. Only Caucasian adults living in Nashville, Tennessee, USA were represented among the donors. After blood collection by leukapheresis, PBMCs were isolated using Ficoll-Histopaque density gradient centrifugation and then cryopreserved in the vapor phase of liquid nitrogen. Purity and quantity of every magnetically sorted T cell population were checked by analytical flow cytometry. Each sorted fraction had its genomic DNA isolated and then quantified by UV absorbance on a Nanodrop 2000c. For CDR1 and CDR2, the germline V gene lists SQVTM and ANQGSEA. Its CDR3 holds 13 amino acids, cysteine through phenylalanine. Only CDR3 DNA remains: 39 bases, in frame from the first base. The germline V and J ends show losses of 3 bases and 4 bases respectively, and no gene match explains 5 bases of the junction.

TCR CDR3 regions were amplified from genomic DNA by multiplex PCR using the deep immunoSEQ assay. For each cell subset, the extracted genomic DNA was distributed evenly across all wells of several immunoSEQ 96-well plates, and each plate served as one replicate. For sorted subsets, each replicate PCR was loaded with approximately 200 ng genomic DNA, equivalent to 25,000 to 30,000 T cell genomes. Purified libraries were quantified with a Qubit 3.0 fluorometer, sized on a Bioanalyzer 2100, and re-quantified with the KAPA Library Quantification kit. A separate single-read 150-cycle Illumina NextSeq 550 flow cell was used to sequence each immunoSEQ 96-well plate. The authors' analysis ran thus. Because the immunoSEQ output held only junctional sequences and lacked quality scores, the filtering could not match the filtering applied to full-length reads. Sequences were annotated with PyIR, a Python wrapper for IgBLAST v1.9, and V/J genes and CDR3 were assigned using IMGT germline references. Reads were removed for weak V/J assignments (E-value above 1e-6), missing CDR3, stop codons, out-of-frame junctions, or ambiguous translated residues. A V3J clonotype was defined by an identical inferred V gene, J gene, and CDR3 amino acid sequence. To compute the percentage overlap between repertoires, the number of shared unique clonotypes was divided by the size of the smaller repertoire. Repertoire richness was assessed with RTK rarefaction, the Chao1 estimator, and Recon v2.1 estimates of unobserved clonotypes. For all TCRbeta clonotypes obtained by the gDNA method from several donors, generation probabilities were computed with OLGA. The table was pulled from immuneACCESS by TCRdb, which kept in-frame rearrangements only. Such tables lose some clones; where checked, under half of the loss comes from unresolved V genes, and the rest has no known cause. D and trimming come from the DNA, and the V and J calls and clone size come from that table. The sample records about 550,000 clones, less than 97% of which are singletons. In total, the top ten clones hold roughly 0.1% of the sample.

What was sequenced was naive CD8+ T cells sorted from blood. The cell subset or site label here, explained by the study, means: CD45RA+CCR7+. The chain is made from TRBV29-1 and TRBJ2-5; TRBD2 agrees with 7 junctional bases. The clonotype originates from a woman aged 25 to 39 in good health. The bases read TGCAGCGTTGACGGGACGGGAGGAGAGACCCAGTACTTC. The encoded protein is CSVDGTGGETQYF.